The 22 T cell receptor beta chains below come from one sample, sequenced in a study of T cell repertoires in cytomegalovirus infection. TCRdb called the reads again in MiXCR, with one record for every CDR3 protein. Of around 180,000 distinct CDR3 sequences in the sample, 28% are singletons; the top ten hold roughly 32%. The sequencing sample was made of PBMCs. These receptors all come from a human donor in good health (CMV status not recorded). Some clones in this sample may be carry-over from other donors' samples.

This clonotype appeared many times. This sequence joins TRBV7-2 and TRBJ1-6; D uncertain. The CDR3 is 15 amino acids. Germline CDR1 reads SGHTA; CDR2 reads FQGNSA. V lost 5 bases to trimming and J lost 0 bases, with 8 bases between them. The CDR3 reads CASSTQSSYNSPLHF. Written as DNA, the CDR3 is TGTGCCAGCAGCACACAGAGCTCCTATAATTCACCCCTCCACTTT.

The chain is built from TRBV19 and TRBJ1-1; the D is unclear. CDR1 LNHDA and CDR2 SQIVND come from the germline V gene (reference sequence). The CDR3 totals 16 residues. With 0 bases removed from V and 5 bases from J, the gap between germline ends came to 16 bases. The CDR3 here is CASSIDPGIRETEAFF. CDR3 DNA: TGTGCCAGTAGTATAGATCCGGGGATACGGGAGACTGAAGCTTTCTTT.

The chain combines TRBV19 with TRBJ1-5, with a tentative D call TRBD1 (5 bases). V was clipped by 8 bases and J by 0 bases, with 11 bases between them. The CDR3 contains 14 residues. Germline V gene data show CDR1 as LNHDA and CDR2 as SQIVND (reference sequence). The CDR3 region is CASGGGNSNQPQHF. The CDR3 DNA sequence: TGTGCCAGTGGCGGGGGGAATAGCAATCAGCCCCAGCATTTT.

This clonotype was detected many times. The chain carries TRBV7-2 and TRBJ2-1, with 9 bases matching TRBD1. The CDR3 loop spans 16 amino acids. V was pared by 1 base and J by 7 bases, with 8 bases of the junction left unmatched. Germline-derived CDR1 and CDR2 are SGHTA and FQGNSA. The DNA of the CDR3 is TGTGCCAGCAGCTTAGTGGGGACAGGGAGTAAAAATGAGCAGTTCTTC. Its translation is CASSLVGTGSKNEQFF. Combining the CDR3 with reference TRBV7-2 and TRBJ2-1 gives the whole variable domain GAGVSQSPSNKVTEKGKDVELRCDPISGHTALYWYRQSLGQGLEFLIYFQGNSAPDKSGLPSDRFSAERTGGSVSTLTIQRTQQEDSAVYLCASSLVGTGSKNEQFFGPGTRLTVL.

This clonotype was seen ten or more times. This chain connects TRBV7-2 to TRBJ1-2; 8 nucleotides match TRBD1. CDR1 is SGHTA, CDR2 FQGNSA, per germline. V lost 5 bases and J lost 4; bases outside the gene matches: 6. The CDR3 has 14 amino acids. CDR3 protein: CASSLSDRGYGYTF. The CDR3, as DNA: TGTGCCAGCAGCCTCTCCGACAGGGGCTATGGCTACACCTTC.

This clonotype was seen more than once but under ten times. V is TRBV6-8 and J is TRBJ2-7, with D unclear. The CDR3 runs to 13 residues. Germline loops: CDR1 MNHGY, CDR2 SAAAGT. V was shortened by 4 bases and J by 0 bases, with 7 bases between the two germline ends. The CDR3 DNA reads TGTGCCAGCAGTTCCAGGATCTCCTACGAGCAGTACTTC. It encodes CASSSRISYEQYF.

The chain has TRBV5-1 and TRBJ2-3, with 8 positions matching TRBD1. The CDR3 consists of 13 residues. Germline CDR1 reads SGHRS; CDR2 reads YFSETQ. V trimming: 4 bases; J trimming: 5 bases; junction bases outside the gene matches: 3. CDR3 in amino acids: CASSLQGGDTQYF. CDR3 nucleotide sequence: TGCGCCAGCAGCCTACAGGGGGGAGATACGCAGTATTTT.

The rearrangement links TRBV7-2 to TRBJ2-5; D might be TRBD2 (6 bases). Trimming took 4 bases from V and 4 from J, leaving 10 bases between them. The CDR3 is made up of 13 amino acids. The germline gives CDR1 SGHTA, CDR2 FQGNSA. CDR3 in amino acids: CASSSRDSETQYF. In DNA, the CDR3 is TGTGCCAGCAGCTCTCGGGACTCAGAGACCCAGTACTTC.

In DNA, the CDR3 is TGTGCCAGCAGCTCACTAGCGGGGACGTCTGGGGCCAACGTCCTGACTTTC. Its translation is CASSSLAGTSGANVLTF. The rearrangement uses TRBV7-3 and TRBJ2-6, with TRBD2 matching over 10 bases. From germline, CDR1 is SGHTA and CDR2 FQGTGA. The length of the CDR3 is 17 residues. V dropped 4 bases and J dropped 1; count of bases not matched to a gene: 4.

The rearrangement uses TRBV6-2 or TRBV6-3 and TRBJ2-7; D may match TRBD1 or TRBD2 (5 bases each). The CDR3 loop spans 15 amino acids. CDR1 and CDR2 (germline): MNHEY, SVGEGT. V gave up 8 bases and J gave up 3 bases, with 20 bases separating them. The CDR3 DNA is TGTGCCAGCGCCCTTCGGGCGAGGGGAAACTACGAGCAGTACTTC. As protein: CASALRARGNYEQYF.

The chain is built from TRBV6-2 or TRBV6-3 and TRBJ1-1; no clear D. V lost 0 bases to trimming and J lost 5 bases, with 13 bases between them. Germline CDR1 and CDR2: MNHEY and SVGEGT. The CDR3 has 15 residues. In DNA, the CDR3 is TGTGCCAGCAGTTACTCCCCCGGGCGTCGGACTGAAGCTTTCTTT. It translates to CASSYSPGRRTEAFF.

The chain recombines TRBV6-5 with TRBJ2-1; D may be TRBD2 (5 bases). Trimming pared 2 bases from V and 8 bases from J, leaving 10 bases between. Germline loops: CDR1 MNHEY, CDR2 SVGAGI. This CDR3 region has 13 residues. The CDR3 spells CASSYEGGYEQFF. As DNA, the CDR3 is TGTGCCAGCAGTTACGAGGGTGGGTATGAGCAGTTCTTC.

The table lists this clonotype with many counts. This sequence joins TRBV29-1 and TRBJ1-2; D is perhaps TRBD1 (6 bases). The CDR3 loop spans 14 amino acids. Germline values: CDR1 SQVTM, CDR2 ANQGSEA. DNA of the CDR3: TGCAGTGTCCGGGACAAAGATTCTAACTATGGCTACACCTTC. It specifies CSVRDKDSNYGYTF.

The rearrangement links TRBV18 to TRBJ1-5; no reliable D call. The length of the CDR3 is 14 residues. Looked up from germline, CDR1 is KGHSH and CDR2 is LQKENI. V lost 2 bases to trimming and J lost 3 bases, with 8 bases between them. The CDR3 loop reads CASSPGISNQPQHF. The CDR3, as DNA: TGTGCCAGCTCACCAGGGATTTCCAATCAGCCCCAGCATTTT.

The chain links TRBV7-8 to TRBJ1-1; TRBD1 is a possible D gene (6 bases). The ends were cut back, 5 bases at V and 0 bases at J, with 16 bases in the middle. Germline lookup yields CDR1 SGHVS and CDR2 FQNEAQ. CDR3 length: 16 amino acids. The CDR3 loop is CASSPRGGQMNTEAFF. As DNA, the CDR3 is TGTGCCAGCAGCCCCCGGGGGGGGCAAATGAACACTGAAGCTTTCTTT.

This clonotype was observed a few times. CDR3 nucleotide sequence: TGTGCCAGCAGTGAAGCGCACGGGTCGGGACACGAGCAGTACTTC. It yields the protein CASSEAHGSGHEQYF. This chain connects TRBV6-1 to TRBJ2-7; D tentatively fits TRBD1 or TRBD2 (5 bases each). The germline gives CDR1 MNHNS, CDR2 SASEGT. V was cut by 0 bases and J by 5 bases, with 14 bases left in between. The CDR3 covers 15 residues.

This clonotype was recorded at least ten times. V gene TRBV12-3 or TRBV12-4 combines with J gene TRBJ1-1; D not certain. The CDR3 has 13 amino acids. The germline V and J ends were trimmed by 4 bases and 11 bases, with 17 bases remaining between them. For the CDR3, the DNA is TGTGCCAGCAGTTCAGTCGGACGGCCCTGGGCTTTCTTT. It codes for CASSSVGRPWAFF.

This clonotype was detected only a few times. The V and J genes are TRBV6-6 and TRBJ1-1; D is unclear. V shed 7 bases and J shed 3 bases, with 9 bases lying between them. Germline CDR1 and CDR2: MNHNY and SVGAGI (reference sequence). The length of the CDR3 is 12 residues. The CDR3 sequence: CASTPADTEAFF. The CDR3, as DNA: TGTGCCAGCACCCCCGCTGACACTGAAGCTTTCTTT.

This clonotype was seen a handful of times. The gene calls are TRBV6-6 and TRBJ1-4; weak D call: TRBD1 (6 bases). Germline V lookup: CDR1 MNHNY, CDR2 SVGAGI (reference sequence). There are 14 residues in the CDR3. V was trimmed by 6 bases and J by 1 base, leaving 9 bases between them. Here the CDR3 reads CASSPTGTNEKLFF. CDR3 DNA sequence: TGTGCCAGCAGCCCGACAGGAACTAATGAAAAACTGTTTTTT.

In its sample, this clonotype was seen a few times. The V and J genes are TRBV7-2 and TRBJ2-3; D gene uncertain. The CDR3 totals 15 residues. Germline V gene lookup returns CDR1 SGHTA and CDR2 FQGNSA. The germline V and J ends were trimmed by 5 bases and 1 base, with 13 bases remaining between them. CDR3 DNA sequence: TGTGCCAGCAGCCCTCAGTTTAGGGGCACAGATACGCAGTATTTT. This encodes CASSPQFRGTDTQYF.

V gene TRBV20-1 combines with J gene TRBJ1-1; TRBD1 matches at 8 bases. CDR1 is DFQATT, CDR2 SNEGSKA, per germline (reference sequence). The J segment lost 0 bases and the V segment lost 5 bases, leaving 5 bases of the junction unmatched. CDR3 size: 14 residues. CDR3 region: CSAGDRQLNTEAFF. In DNA form, the CDR3 reads TGCAGTGCTGGGGACAGGCAATTGAACACTGAAGCTTTCTTT.

This clonotype was found a few times. The genes are TRBV20-1 and TRBJ2-1; tentatively, D is TRBD1 (5 bases). This CDR3 is built from 15 residues. Germline CDR1 and CDR2: DFQATT and SNEGSKA (reference sequence). The V end lost 3 bases, the J end lost 0 bases, and 12 bases lay between the germline ends. The CDR3 loop reads CSASARQSSYNEQFF. For the CDR3, the DNA is TGCAGTGCTAGTGCGAGACAGAGCTCCTACAATGAGCAGTTCTTC.